This note documents a single T cell receptor (beta chain) sequence. Data came from immunoSEQ multiplex PCR; TCRdb stores just in-frame clones and leaves some out. The sample has 50,000 to 70,000 clones, 85% to 95% seen once; the top ten hold around 18%. This entry is derived from a study of OX40 agonist ivuxolimab in advanced cancers. V was clipped by 5 bases and J by 5 bases, with 21 bases between them. There are 17 residues in the CDR3. From germline, CDR1 is SGHVS and CDR2 FQNEAQ. The sample was CD4+ or CD8+ T cells sorted from blood, taken in a trial of the OX40 agonist ivuxolimab. The gene calls are TRBV7-8 and TRBJ2-2; TRBD2 is a possible D gene (6 bases). The sequence was collected from an adult with an advanced solid tumor such as melanoma, head and neck, liver or kidney cancer. The CDR3 coding sequence is TGTGCCAGCAGCGGCGAGGACTACCTAATGTTGACCGGGGAGCTGTTTTTT. Protein: CASSGEDYLMLTGELFF.